Listed below are T cell receptor beta chains from one sample, sequenced in a study of blood T cell repertoires in COVID-19. Some clones are missing from TCRdb's copy, which holds only in-frame ones; the method was immunoSEQ multiplex PCR. This table has roughly 25,000 clones, around 66% appearing once. Input material: peripheral blood. Receptors originate from a man in his sixties with active or convalescent COVID-19. Each CDR3 is given with its conserved first and last residue. Expanded clones get a size class; other rows say once, few or many, or leave the size out.

J	size	V	CDR3
TRBJ1-1	-	TRBV15	CATSGGGMNTEAFF
TRBJ2-5	-	TRBV19	CASSRSAKETQYF
TRBJ1-6	-	TRBV18	CASSPTSNSPLHF
TRBJ2-6	few	TRBV4-1	CASSHSGQGAAGANVLTF
TRBJ1-1	-	TRBV19	CASSPTNTEAFF
TRBJ1-2	-	TRBV2	CASSTEDFRANYGYTF
TRBJ2-7	-	TRBV7-2	CASSGAGRGLLEQYF
TRBJ1-2	-	TRBV18	CASSPPEGYGYTF
TRBJ1-2	-	TRBV6-1	CASSEAGTDYGYTF
TRBJ1-2	few	TRBV6-5	CASSYSAFYGYTF
TRBJ2-7	once	TRBV9	CASSLSGGYEQYF
TRBJ1-2	-	TRBV9	CASTLHPNLRTGNYGYTF
TRBJ2-3	few	TRBV18	CASSPPSETGRADTQYF
TRBJ2-4	-	TRBV5-1	CASSEGQTLAKNIQYF
TRBJ2-7	few	TRBV5-1	CASRGRQGHSYEQYF
TRBJ2-2	-	TRBV10-3	CAISDQRGGNTGELFF
TRBJ1-2	-	TRBV14	CASSQSPGNYGYTF